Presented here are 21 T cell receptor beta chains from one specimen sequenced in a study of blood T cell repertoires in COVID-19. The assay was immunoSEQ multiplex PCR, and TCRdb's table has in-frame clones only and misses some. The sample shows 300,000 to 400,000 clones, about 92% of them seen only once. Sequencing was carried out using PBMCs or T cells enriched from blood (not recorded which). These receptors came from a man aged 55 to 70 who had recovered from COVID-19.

DNA for the CDR3: TGTGCCAGCAGCCGCAGCGGGAGATTGAGCGGGGAGCTGTTTTTT. Its translation: CASSRSGRLSGELFF. This chain uses TRBV3-1 (or the pseudogene TRBV3-2) with TRBJ2-2; 8 bases fit TRBD2. Per germline, CDR1 LGHDT and CDR2 YNNKEL (reference sequence). V was clipped by 4 bases and J by 7 bases; unmatched bases: 8. The CDR3 has 15 amino acids.

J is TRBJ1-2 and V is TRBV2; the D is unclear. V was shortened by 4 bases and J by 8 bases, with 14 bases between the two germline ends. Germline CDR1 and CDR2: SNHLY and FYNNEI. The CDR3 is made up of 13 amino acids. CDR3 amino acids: CASSVQVLFGYTF. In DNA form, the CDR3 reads TGTGCCAGCAGTGTTCAGGTCCTCTTCGGCTACACCTTC.

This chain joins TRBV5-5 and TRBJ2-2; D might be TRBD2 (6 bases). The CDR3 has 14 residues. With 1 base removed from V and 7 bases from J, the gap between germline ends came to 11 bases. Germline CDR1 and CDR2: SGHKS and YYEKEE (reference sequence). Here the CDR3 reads CASSLTGVSGELFF. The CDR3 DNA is TGTGCCAGCAGCTTGACGGGGGTCAGCGGGGAGCTGTTTTTT.

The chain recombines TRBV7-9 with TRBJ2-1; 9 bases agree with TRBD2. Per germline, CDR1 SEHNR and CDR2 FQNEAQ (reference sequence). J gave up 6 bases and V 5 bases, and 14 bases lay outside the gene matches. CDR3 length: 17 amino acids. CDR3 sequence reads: CASSKKAGGGKGNEQFF. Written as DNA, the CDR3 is TGTGCCAGCAGCAAAAAAGCGGGAGGTGGGAAAGGCAATGAGCAGTTCTTC.

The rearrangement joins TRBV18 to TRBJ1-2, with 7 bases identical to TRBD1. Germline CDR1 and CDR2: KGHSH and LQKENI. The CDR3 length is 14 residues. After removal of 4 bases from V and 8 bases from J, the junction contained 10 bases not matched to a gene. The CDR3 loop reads CASSLRQGESGYTF. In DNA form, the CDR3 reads TGTGCCAGCTCACTCCGACAGGGAGAGAGCGGCTACACCTTC. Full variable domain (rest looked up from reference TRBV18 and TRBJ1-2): NAGVMQNPRHLVRRRGQEARLRCSPMKGHSHVYWYRQLPEEGLKFMVYLQKENIIDESGMPKERFSAEFPKEGPSILRIQQVVRGDSAAYFCASSLRQGESGYTFGSGTRLTVV.

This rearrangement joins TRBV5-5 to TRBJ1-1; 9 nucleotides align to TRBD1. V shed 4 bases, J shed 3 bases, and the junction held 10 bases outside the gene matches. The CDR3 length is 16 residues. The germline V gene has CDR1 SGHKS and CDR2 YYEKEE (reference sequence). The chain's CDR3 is CASSVRPGQGHTEAFF. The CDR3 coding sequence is TGTGCCAGCAGCGTAAGACCGGGACAGGGACACACTGAAGCTTTCTTT.

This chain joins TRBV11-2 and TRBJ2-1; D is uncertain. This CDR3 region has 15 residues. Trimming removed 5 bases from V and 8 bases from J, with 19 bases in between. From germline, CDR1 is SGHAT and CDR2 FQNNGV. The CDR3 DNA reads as TGTGCCAGCAGCCCCCCCCAGCGTGGGTTCCATGAGCAGTTCTTC. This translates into CASSPPQRGFHEQFF.

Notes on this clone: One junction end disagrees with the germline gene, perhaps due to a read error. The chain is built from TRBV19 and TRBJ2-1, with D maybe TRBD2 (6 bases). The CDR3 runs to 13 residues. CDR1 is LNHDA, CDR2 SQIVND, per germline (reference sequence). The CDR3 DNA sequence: TGTGCCAGTTGTATGAGGGGAGGCAATGAGCAGTTCTTC. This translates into CASCMRGGNEQFF.

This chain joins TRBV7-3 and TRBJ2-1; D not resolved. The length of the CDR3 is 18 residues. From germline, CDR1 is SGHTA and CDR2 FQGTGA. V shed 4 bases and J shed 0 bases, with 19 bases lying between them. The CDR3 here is CASSSHLVPLGSYNEQFF. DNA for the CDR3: TGTGCCAGCAGCTCACACCTAGTGCCCCTGGGCTCCTACAATGAGCAGTTCTTC.

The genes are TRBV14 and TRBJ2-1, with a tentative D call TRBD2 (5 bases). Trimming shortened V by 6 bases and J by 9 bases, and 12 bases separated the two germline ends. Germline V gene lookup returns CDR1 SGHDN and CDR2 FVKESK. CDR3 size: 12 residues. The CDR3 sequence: CASSRTRGEQFF. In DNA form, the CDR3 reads TGTGCCAGCAGTCGAACTCGGGGTGAGCAGTTCTTC.

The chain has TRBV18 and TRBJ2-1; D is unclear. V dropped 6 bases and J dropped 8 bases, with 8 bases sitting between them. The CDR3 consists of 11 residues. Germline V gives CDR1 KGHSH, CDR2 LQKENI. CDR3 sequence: CASSLADEQFF. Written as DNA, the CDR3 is TGTGCCAGCTCCCTGGCCGATGAGCAGTTCTTC.

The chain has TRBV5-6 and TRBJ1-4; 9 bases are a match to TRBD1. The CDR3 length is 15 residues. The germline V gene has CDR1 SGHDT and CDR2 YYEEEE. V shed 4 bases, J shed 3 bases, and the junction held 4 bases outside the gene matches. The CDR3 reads CASSQQGAANEKLFF. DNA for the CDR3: TGTGCCAGCAGCCAACAGGGGGCAGCTAATGAAAAACTGTTTTTT.

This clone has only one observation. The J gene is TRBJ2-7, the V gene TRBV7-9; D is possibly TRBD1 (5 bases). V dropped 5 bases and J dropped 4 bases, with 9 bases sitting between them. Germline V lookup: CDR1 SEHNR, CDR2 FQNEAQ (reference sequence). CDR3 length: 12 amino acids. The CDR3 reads CASSLTVYEQYF. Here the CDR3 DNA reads TGTGCCAGCAGCCTGACAGTTTACGAGCAGTACTTC.

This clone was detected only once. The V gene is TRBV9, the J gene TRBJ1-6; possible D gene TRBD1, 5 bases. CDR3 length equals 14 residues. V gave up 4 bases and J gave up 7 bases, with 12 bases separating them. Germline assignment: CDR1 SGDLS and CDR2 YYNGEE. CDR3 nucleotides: TGTGCCAGCAGCCAATCTCCAGGGAATTCACCCCTCCACTTT. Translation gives CASSQSPGNSPLHF. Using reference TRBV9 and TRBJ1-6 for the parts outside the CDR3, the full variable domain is DSGVTQTPKHLITATGQRVTLRCSPRSGDLSVYWYQQSLDQGLQFLIQYYNGEERAKGNILERFSAQQFPDLHSELNLSSLELGDSALYFCASSQSPGNSPLHFGNGTRLTVT.

CDR3 DNA sequence: TGTGCCACCGGTTTCCAGGGGAACACTGAAGCTTTCTTT. Its protein is CATGFQGNTEAFF. This chain uses TRBV12-3 or TRBV12-4 with TRBJ1-1, with D possibly TRBD1 on 5 matching bases. Trimming shortened V by 10 bases and J by 1 base, and 13 bases separated the two germline ends. This CDR3 spans 13 amino acids.

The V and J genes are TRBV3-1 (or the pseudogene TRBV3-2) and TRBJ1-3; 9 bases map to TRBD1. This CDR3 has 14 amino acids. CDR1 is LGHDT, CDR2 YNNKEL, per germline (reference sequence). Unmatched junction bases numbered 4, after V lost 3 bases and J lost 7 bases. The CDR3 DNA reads TGTGCCAGCAGCCACCGGGACAGGGCTAACACCATATATTTT. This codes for CASSHRDRANTIYF.

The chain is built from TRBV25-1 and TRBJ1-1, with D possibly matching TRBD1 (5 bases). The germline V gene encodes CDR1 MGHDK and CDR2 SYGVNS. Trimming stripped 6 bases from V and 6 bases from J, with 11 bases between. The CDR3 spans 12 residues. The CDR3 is CASRETGAEAFF. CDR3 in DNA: TGTGCCAGCAGAGAAACGGGGGCTGAAGCTTTCTTT.

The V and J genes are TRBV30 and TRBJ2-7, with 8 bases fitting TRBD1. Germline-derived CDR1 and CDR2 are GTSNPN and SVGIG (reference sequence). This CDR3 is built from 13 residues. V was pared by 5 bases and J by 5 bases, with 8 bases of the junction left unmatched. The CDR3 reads CAWDRGSLNEQYF. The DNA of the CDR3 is TGTGCCTGGGACAGGGGCTCACTCAACGAGCAGTACTTC. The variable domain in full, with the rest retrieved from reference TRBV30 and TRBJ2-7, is SQTIHQWPATLVQPVGSPLSLECTVEGTSNPNLYWYRQAAGRGLQLLFYSVGIGQISSEVPQNLSASRPQDRQFILSSKKLLLSDSGFYLCAWDRGSLNEQYFGPGTRLTVT.

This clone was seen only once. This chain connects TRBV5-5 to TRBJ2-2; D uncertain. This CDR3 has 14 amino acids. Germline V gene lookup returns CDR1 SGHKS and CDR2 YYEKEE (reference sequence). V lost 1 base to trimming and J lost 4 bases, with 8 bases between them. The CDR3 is CASSLFVRTGELFF. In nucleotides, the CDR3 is TGTGCCAGCAGCTTGTTTGTCCGCACCGGGGAGCTGTTTTTT.

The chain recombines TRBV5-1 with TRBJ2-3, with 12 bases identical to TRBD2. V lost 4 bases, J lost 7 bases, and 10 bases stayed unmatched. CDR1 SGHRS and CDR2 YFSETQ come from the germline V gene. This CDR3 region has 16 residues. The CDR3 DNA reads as TGCGCCAGCAGCCTAGCCGGGACTAGCGGGTTCAATACGCAGTATTTT. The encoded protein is CASSLAGTSGFNTQYF.

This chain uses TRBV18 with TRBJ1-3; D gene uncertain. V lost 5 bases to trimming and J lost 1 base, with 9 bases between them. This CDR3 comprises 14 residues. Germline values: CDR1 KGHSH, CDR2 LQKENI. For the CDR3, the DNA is TGTGCCAGCTCAACCGCGGGTTCTGGAAACACCATATATTTT. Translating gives CASSTAGSGNTIYF.